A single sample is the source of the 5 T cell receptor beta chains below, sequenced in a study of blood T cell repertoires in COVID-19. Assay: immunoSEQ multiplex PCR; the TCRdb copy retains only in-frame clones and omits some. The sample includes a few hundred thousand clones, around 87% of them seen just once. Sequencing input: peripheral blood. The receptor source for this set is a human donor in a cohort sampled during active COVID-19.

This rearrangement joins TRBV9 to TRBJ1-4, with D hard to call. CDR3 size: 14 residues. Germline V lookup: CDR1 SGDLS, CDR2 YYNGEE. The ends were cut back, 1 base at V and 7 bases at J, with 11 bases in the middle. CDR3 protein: CASSVRGEGEKLFF. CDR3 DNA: TGTGCCAGCAGCGTACGGGGTGAAGGTGAAAAACTGTTTTTT.

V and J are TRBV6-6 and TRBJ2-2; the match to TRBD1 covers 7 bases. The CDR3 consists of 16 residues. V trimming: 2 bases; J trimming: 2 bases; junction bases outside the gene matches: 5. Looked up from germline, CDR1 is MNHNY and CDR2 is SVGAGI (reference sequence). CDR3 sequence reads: CASSYPDRSNTGELFF. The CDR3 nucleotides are TGTGCCAGCAGTTACCCGGACAGGTCAAACACCGGGGAGCTGTTTTTT.

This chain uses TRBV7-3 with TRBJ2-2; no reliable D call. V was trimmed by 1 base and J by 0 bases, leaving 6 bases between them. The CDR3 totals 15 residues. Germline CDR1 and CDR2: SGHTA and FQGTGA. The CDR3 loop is CASSLSSTNTGELFF. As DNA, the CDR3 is TGTGCCAGCAGCTTAAGCAGTACGAACACCGGGGAGCTGTTTTTT. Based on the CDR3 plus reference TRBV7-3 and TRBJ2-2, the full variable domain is GAGVSQTPSNKVTEKGKYVELRCDPISGHTALYWYRQSLGQGPEFLIYFQGTGAADDSGLPNDRFFAVRPEGSVSTLKIQRTERGDSAVYLCASSLSSTNTGELFFGEGSRLTVL.

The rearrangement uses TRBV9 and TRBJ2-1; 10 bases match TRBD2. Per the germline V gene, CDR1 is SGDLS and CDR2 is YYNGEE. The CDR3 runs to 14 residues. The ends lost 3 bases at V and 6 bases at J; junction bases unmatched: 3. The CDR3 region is CASSGTSGPNEQFF. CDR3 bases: TGTGCCAGCAGCGGGACTAGCGGTCCCAATGAGCAGTTCTTC.

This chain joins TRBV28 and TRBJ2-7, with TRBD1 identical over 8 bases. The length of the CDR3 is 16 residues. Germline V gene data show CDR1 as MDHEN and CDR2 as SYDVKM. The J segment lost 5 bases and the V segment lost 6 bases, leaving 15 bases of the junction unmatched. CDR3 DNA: TGTGCCAGCAGCCCAGTGGGCGACAGGGGTGGCAACGAGCAGTACTTC. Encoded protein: CASSPVGDRGGNEQYF.